This TCR beta chain was sequenced in a study of T cell changes during pregnancy in multiple sclerosis. Assay used: immunoSEQ multiplex PCR; TCRdb lists only in-frame clones, some missing. The sample has just over 80,000 clones; 90% to 95% are singletons. CDR1 is SGDLS and CDR2 is YYNGEE in the germline V gene. Trimming stripped 3 bases from V and 5 bases from J, with 23 bases between. The CDR3 is 17 residues long. The sample in question was peripheral blood, obtained in the second trimester of pregnancy. The source is a female donor with multiple sclerosis, enrolled in a pregnancy study. The chain employs TRBV9 and TRBJ2-5; possibly TRBD1 for D (7 bases). CDR3 sequence (DNA): TGTGCCAGCAGCGGGGCGGATACAGGGGAGGAGATGGAGACCCAGTACTTC. This sequence encodes CASSGADTGEEMETQYF.